Presented here are 20 T cell receptor beta chains from one specimen sequenced in a study of beta chain features in type 1 diabetes. The study's findings and limits: Within each of all four CD4+ subsets, Type 1 diabetes patients had TCRB CDR3s that were moderately but significantly shorter.

Reverse transcribing all isolated RNA meant expressed TCRB transcripts were sequenced. The protocol was immunoSEQ multiplex PCR, while the TCRdb copy is restricted to in-frame clones and leaves out a portion. This table has hundreds of thousands of clones, roughly 13% appearing once. These receptors' targets are unknown. The sequenced material came from naive CD4+ T cells from blood. All receptors derive from a man between 18 and 35 years old with type 1 diabetes.

There are a few counts of this clone. The V gene is TRBV27, the J gene TRBJ2-5; 11 nucleotides agree with TRBD1. The germline CDR1 and CDR2 sequences are MNHEY and SMNVEV (reference sequence). Trimming removed 6 bases from V and 4 bases from J; junction bases left unmatched: 7. This CDR3 region has 15 residues. The CDR3 spells CASRGQGVVTETQYF. The CDR3 DNA follows: TGTGCCAGCAGGGGACAGGGGGTTGTAACAGAGACCCAGTACTTC.

The CDR3 here is CASSPRGLGTDTQYF. CDR3 nucleotide sequence: TGTGCCAGCTCACCGCGGGGGTTAGGCACAGATACGCAGTATTTT. The chain joins TRBV18 to TRBJ2-3, with 7 nucleotides matching TRBD2. V lost 3 bases to trimming and J lost 1 base; unmatched junction nucleotides: 4. This CDR3 comprises 15 residues. CDR1 KGHSH and CDR2 LQKENI come from the germline V gene.

The chain employs TRBV5-6 and TRBJ2-7; 8 bases fit TRBD2. CDR1 and CDR2 from the germline V gene are SGHDT and YYEEEE. The CDR3 has 15 amino acids. V gave up 2 bases and J gave up 9 bases; unmatched junction bases: 13. CDR3 in amino acids: CASSLGGLVWSVQYF. In DNA, the CDR3 is TGTGCCAGCAGCTTAGGGGGACTAGTATGGAGTGTGCAGTACTTC.

The gene calls are TRBV5-4 and TRBJ1-2; possibly TRBD1 for D (6 bases). From germline, CDR1 is SGHNT and CDR2 YYREEE (reference sequence). The CDR3 sequence is 13 residues long. V was clipped by 4 bases and J by 5 bases, with 12 bases between them. The CDR3 spells CASSAGDRYGYTF. The CDR3, as DNA: TGTGCCAGCAGCGCGGGCGACAGGTATGGCTACACCTTC.

This clone appeared a few times. This sequence joins TRBV19 and TRBJ2-7; D tentatively fits TRBD1 or TRBD2 (5 bases each). This CDR3 spans 15 amino acids. Germline loops: CDR1 LNHDA, CDR2 SQIVND (reference sequence). Trimming removed 3 bases from V and 4 bases from J, with 16 bases in between. The CDR3 reads CASSISGPTAYEQYF. The CDR3 region has the DNA TGTGCCAGTAGTATCTCGGGACCTACCGCGTACGAGCAGTACTTC. Combining the CDR3 with reference TRBV19 and TRBJ2-7 gives the whole variable domain DGGITQSPKYLFRKEGQNVTLSCEQNLNHDAMYWYRQDPGQGLRLIYYSQIVNDFQKGDIAEGYSVSREKKESFPLTVTSAQKNPTAFYLCASSISGPTAYEQYFGPGTRLTVT.

The chain employs TRBV7-6 and TRBJ2-3, with TRBD2 matching 7 bases. CDR3 size: 16 residues. V lost 2 bases to trimming and J lost 3 bases; unmatched junction nucleotides: 8. Germline CDR1 and CDR2: SGHVS and FNYEAQ. CDR3 loop: CASSLKPGGLTDTQYF. The CDR3 DNA follows: TGTGCCAGCAGCTTAAAGCCGGGGGGTTTAACAGATACGCAGTATTTT.

A few counts support this clone. The genes are TRBV2 and TRBJ2-1; D could derive from TRBD1 or TRBD2 (5 bases each). V was shortened by 3 bases and J by 8 bases, with 20 bases between the two germline ends. Germline CDR1 reads SNHLY; CDR2 reads FYNNEI. The CDR3 covers 16 residues. The CDR3 bases are TGTGCCAGCAGTGACGGGGCCCGAACCCTTTACGATGAGCAGTTCTTC. Translated: CASSDGARTLYDEQFF.

This clone was observed a handful of times. The J gene is TRBJ2-1, the V gene TRBV29-1; possible D gene TRBD1, 6 bases. V gave up 4 bases and J gave up 7 bases, with 17 bases separating them. CDR1 is SQVTM and CDR2 is ANQGSEA in the germline V gene. The CDR3 spans 14 residues. The CDR3 nucleotides read TGCAGCGTTGTGCAGGGGCCGTTGAAGAATGAGCAGTTCTTC. This translates into CSVVQGPLKNEQFF.

The DNA of the CDR3 is TGTGCCTGGAGAGGGGGGGCAGTGACCACTGAAGCTTTCTTT. Translating gives CAWRGGAVTTEAFF. The chain is built from TRBV30 and TRBJ1-1; a weak D match, TRBD1 (6 bases). The germline V gene has CDR1 GTSNPN and CDR2 SVGIG (reference sequence). The length of the CDR3 is 14 residues. Trimming left V 3 bases short and J 4 bases short, with 15 bases between.

This clone was observed a handful of times. Other DNA variants within this sample encode the same CDR3. The gene calls are TRBV30 and TRBJ1-1; D not certain. The length of the CDR3 is 13 residues. Between the trimmed V and J ends, which lost 3 bases and 1 base, there was a span of 9 bases. Germline CDR1 GTSNPN, CDR2 SVGIG (reference sequence). The CDR3 reads CAWSAQENTEAFF. The CDR3 DNA sequence: TGTGCCTGGAGCGCCCAAGAGAACACTGAAGCTTTCTTT.

The rearrangement joins TRBV7-6 to TRBJ1-3; maybe TRBD1 (5 bases). Trimming stripped 5 bases from V and 0 bases from J, with 17 bases between. Germline lookup yields CDR1 SGHVS and CDR2 FNYEAQ. This CDR3 has 17 amino acids. CDR3 region: CASSPEYTGVSGNTIYF. The DNA of the CDR3 is TGTGCCAGCAGCCCGGAATACACAGGAGTCTCTGGAAACACCATATATTTT.

This clone was picked up a small number of times. CDR3 loop: CAWRGVPDEKLFF. DNA for the CDR3: TGTGCCTGGAGGGGGGTGCCTGATGAAAAACTGTTTTTT. V is TRBV30 and J is TRBJ1-4, with D possibly being TRBD1 (5 bases). The CDR3 is 13 amino acids. CDR1 is GTSNPN, CDR2 SVGIG, per germline (reference sequence). V was pared by 3 bases and J by 6 bases, with 11 bases between.

The chain carries TRBV15 and TRBJ1-6; D remains ambiguous. Trimming removed 2 bases from V and 0 bases from J, with 14 bases in between. The CDR3 has 18 residues. The V gene's germline CDR1 is LNHNV and CDR2 YYDKDF (reference sequence). The CDR3 sequence is CATSRTTAVSSYNSPLHF. CDR3 in DNA: TGTGCCACCAGCAGAACCACCGCGGTGAGCTCCTATAATTCACCCCTCCACTTT.

There are a few counts of this clone. The genes are TRBV6-5 and TRBJ2-1, with D uncertain. CDR1 MNHEY and CDR2 SVGAGI come from the germline V gene. This CDR3 region has 15 residues. V was pared by 5 bases and J by 3 bases, with 14 bases between. In DNA, the CDR3 is TGTGCCAGCAGTGCCGTAAAGGGCCACTACAATGAGCAGTTCTTC. Protein sequence: CASSAVKGHYNEQFF.

This clone came up a few times. This chain links TRBV18 with TRBJ1-1; D is perhaps TRBD1 (5 bases). Trimming cost V 3 bases and J 0 bases, with 14 bases left between them. Germline CDR1 KGHSH, CDR2 LQKENI. CDR3 length: 16 residues. CDR3 sequence: CASSPRGGIMNTEAFF. The CDR3 DNA reads TGTGCCAGCTCACCTCGGGGGGGGATCATGAACACTGAAGCTTTCTTT.

There are a few counts of this clone. The chain recombines TRBV20-1 with TRBJ2-7; D is unresolved. This CDR3 region has 10 residues. From germline, CDR1 is DFQATT and CDR2 SNEGSKA (reference sequence). The ends were cut back, 3 bases at V and 5 bases at J, with 5 bases in the middle. The CDR3 loop reads CSASRDEQYF. The CDR3 nucleotides read TGCAGTGCTAGTCGGGACGAGCAGTACTTC.

The CDR3 DNA follows: TGTGCCTGGGGAACAGGGGTCGCCTACAATGAGCAGTTCTTC. Protein sequence: CAWGTGVAYNEQFF. The V gene is TRBV30, the J gene TRBJ2-1; 7 positions agree with TRBD1. The CDR3 contains 14 residues. CDR1 is GTSNPN, CDR2 SVGIG, per germline (reference sequence). The ends lost 5 bases at V and 2 bases at J; junction bases unmatched: 6.

This clone was observed a handful of times. This sequence joins TRBV4-2 and TRBJ1-5; D is ambiguous. V was cut by 0 bases and J by 6 bases, with 15 bases left in between. The CDR3 spans 16 residues. The V gene's germline CDR1 is LGHNA and CDR2 YNFKEQ. This CDR3 reads CASSQERSENGQPQHF. DNA of the CDR3: TGTGCCAGCAGCCAAGAGAGGTCGGAGAATGGTCAGCCCCAGCATTTT.

The CDR3 loop is CASSAQVSYEQYF. CDR3 DNA: TGTGCCAGTAGTGCACAGGTTTCTTACGAGCAGTACTTC. The chain has TRBV19 and TRBJ2-7, with TRBD1 as a possible D gene (5 bases). V lost 5 bases, J lost 4 bases, and 12 bases lay in between. Germline values: CDR1 LNHDA, CDR2 SQIVND (reference sequence). This CDR3 is 13 amino acids long.

This chain links TRBV29-1 with TRBJ1-4; D is unclear. The V and J ends lost 4 bases and 4 bases respectively, with 7 bases between them. Germline V gives CDR1 SQVTM, CDR2 ANQGSEA. The CDR3 runs to 12 residues. CDR3 residues: CSVATGNEKLFF. The CDR3 nucleotides are TGCAGCGTTGCAACGGGTAATGAAAAACTGTTTTTT.